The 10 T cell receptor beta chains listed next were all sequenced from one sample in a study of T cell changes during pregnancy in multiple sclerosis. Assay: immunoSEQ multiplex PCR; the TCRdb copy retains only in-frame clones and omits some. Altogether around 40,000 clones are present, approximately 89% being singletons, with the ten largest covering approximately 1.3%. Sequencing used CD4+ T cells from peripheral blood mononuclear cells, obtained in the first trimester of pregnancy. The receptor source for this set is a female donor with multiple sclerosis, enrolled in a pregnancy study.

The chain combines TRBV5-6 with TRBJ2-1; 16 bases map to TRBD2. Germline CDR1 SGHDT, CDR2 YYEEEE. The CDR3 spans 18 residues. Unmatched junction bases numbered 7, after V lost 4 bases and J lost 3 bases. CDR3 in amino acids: CASSPGLAGGAVYNEQFF. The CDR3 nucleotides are TGTGCCAGCAGCCCGGGACTAGCGGGAGGGGCGGTCTACAATGAGCAGTTCTTC.

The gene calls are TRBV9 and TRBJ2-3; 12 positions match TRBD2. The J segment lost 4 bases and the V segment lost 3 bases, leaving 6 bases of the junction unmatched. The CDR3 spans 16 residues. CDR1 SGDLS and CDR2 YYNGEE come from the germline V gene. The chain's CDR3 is CASSALAGGLADTQYF. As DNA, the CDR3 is TGTGCCAGCAGCGCACTAGCGGGAGGATTGGCAGATACGCAGTATTTT.

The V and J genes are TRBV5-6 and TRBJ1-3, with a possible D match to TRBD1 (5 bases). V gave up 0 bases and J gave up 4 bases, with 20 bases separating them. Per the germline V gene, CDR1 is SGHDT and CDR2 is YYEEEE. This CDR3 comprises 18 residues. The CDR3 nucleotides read TGTGCCAGCAGCTTGGATACGGGGGTCTATCCCGGGGGAAACACCATATATTTT. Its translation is CASSLDTGVYPGGNTIYF.

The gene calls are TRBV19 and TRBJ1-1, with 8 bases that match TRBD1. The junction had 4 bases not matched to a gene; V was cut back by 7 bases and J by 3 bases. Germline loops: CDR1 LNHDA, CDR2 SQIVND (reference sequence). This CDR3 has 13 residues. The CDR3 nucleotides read TGTGCCAGTACCACACAGGGGGACACTGAAGCTTTCTTT. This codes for CASTTQGDTEAFF.

The CDR3 DNA reads as TGTGCCAGCTCACAAGGGACTAGCGGGACAGATACGCAGTATTTT. Protein sequence: CASSQGTSGTDTQYF. The chain joins TRBV18 to TRBJ2-3, with 12 bases identical to TRBD2. V gave up 4 bases and J gave up 3 bases; unmatched junction bases: 2. This CDR3 spans 15 amino acids. From germline, CDR1 is KGHSH and CDR2 LQKENI.

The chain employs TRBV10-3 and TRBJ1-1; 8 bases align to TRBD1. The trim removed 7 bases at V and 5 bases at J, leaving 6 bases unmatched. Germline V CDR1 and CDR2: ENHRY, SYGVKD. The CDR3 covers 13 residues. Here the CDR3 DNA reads TGTGCCATCACGCAGGGGGCAGGAACTGAAGCTTTCTTT. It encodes CAITQGAGTEAFF.

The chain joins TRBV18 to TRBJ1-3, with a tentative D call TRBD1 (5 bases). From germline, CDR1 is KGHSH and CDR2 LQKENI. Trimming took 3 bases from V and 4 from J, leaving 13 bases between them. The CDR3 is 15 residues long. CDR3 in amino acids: CASSPPWGDGNTIYF. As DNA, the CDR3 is TGTGCCAGCTCACCCCCGTGGGGGGACGGAAACACCATATATTTT. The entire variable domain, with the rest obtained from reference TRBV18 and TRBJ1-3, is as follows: NAGVMQNPRHLVRRRGQEARLRCSPMKGHSHVYWYRQLPEEGLKFMVYLQKENIIDESGMPKERFSAEFPKEGPSILRIQQVVRGDSAAYFCASSPPWGDGNTIYFGEGSWLTVV.

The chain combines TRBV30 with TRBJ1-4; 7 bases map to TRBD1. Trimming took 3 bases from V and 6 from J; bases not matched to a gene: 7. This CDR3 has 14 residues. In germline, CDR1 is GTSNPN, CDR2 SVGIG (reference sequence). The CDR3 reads CAWSRQGLDEKLFF. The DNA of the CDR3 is TGTGCCTGGAGCAGACAGGGACTCGATGAAAAACTGTTTTTT.

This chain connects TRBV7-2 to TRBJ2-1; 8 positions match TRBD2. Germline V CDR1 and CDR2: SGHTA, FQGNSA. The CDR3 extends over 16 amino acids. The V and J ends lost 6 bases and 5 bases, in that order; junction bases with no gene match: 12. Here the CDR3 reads CASRGGTGGWHNEQFF. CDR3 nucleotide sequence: TGTGCCAGCAGGGGGGGGACGGGAGGGTGGCACAATGAGCAGTTCTTC.

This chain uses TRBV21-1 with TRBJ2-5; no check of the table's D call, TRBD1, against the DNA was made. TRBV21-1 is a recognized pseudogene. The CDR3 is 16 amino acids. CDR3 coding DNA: TGTGCCAGCAGCAAAGATTCGGGACAGGTACAAGAGACCCAGTACTTC. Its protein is CASSKDSGQVQETQYF.